A single sample is the source of the 22 T cell receptor beta chains below, sequenced in a study of vaccination and CD4 T cells after COVID-19. Using its own MiXCR run on the PCR reads, TCRdb lists one record per CDR3 protein. The table shows over 20,000 distinct CDR3 sequences, with around three fifths occurring only once. The sample here was CD4+ T cells from blood, taken before SARS-CoV-2 vaccination. The receptors were sampled from a human donor who had recovered from COVID-19.

This clonotype has a single count. The chain links TRBV5-5 to TRBJ1-5; no clear D gene. This CDR3 is built from 16 residues. CDR1 is SGHKS, CDR2 YYEKEE, per germline (reference sequence). V was cut by 4 bases and J by 2 bases, with 16 bases left in between. Written as DNA, the CDR3 is TGTGCCAGCAGCCCCACGTCGTGGGTCGGCAATCAGCCCCAGCATTTT. Its translation is CASSPTSWVGNQPQHF.

Turning to this clonotype: Germline and junction disagree at one end, which may indicate a read error. The rearrangement links TRBV20-1 to TRBJ1-1; maybe TRBD1 (5 bases). Per germline, CDR1 DFQATT and CDR2 SNEGSKA (reference sequence). This CDR3 is 16 amino acids long. The CDR3 DNA follows: TGCAGTGCTCCCACGGGGGGGTTTTTCATGAATACTGAAGCTTTCTTT. Encoded protein: CSAPTGGFFMNTEAFF.

In this sample, this clonotype turned up a few times. The V gene is TRBV5-4, the J gene TRBJ2-7, with 9 bases lining up with TRBD1. The trim removed 3 bases at V and 3 bases at J, leaving 7 bases unmatched. The CDR3 is 15 amino acids. Germline loops: CDR1 SGHNT, CDR2 YYREEE (reference sequence). CDR3 sequence (DNA): TGTGCCAGCAGCTACGACAGGGGGGTGAACTACGAGCAGTACTTC. It specifies CASSYDRGVNYEQYF.

The chain links TRBV6-5 to TRBJ2-3; D is ambiguous. V dropped 0 bases and J dropped 3 bases, with 13 bases sitting between them. In germline, CDR1 is MNHEY, CDR2 SVGAGI. The CDR3 is made up of 16 amino acids. CDR3 sequence: CASSYSGRTLTDTQYF. The DNA for the CDR3 is TGTGCCAGCAGTTACTCTGGCAGGACCCTAACAGATACGCAGTATTTT.

The chain joins TRBV30 to TRBJ2-2; D remains ambiguous. V lost 2 bases and J lost 0, with 7 bases in between. The CDR3 spans 14 residues. CDR1 GTSNPN and CDR2 SVGIG come from the germline V gene (reference sequence). CDR3 coding DNA: TGTGCCTGGAGTCTGGGTACGAACACCGGGGAGCTGTTTTTT. Its translation: CAWSLGTNTGELFF.

The chain employs TRBV7-2 and TRBJ1-4; D gene unclear. The CDR3 spans 13 residues. Germline V gene data show CDR1 as SGHTA and CDR2 as FQGNSA. V lost 0 bases and J 3 bases, leaving 2 bases between the germline ends. The CDR3: CASSLAPNEKLFF. The CDR3 DNA sequence: TGTGCCAGCAGCTTAGCCCCTAATGAAAAACTGTTTTTT. The variable domain in full, with the rest retrieved from reference TRBV7-2 and TRBJ1-4, is GAGVSQSPSNKVTEKGKDVELRCDPISGHTALYWYRQSLGQGLEFLIYFQGNSAPDKSGLPSDRFSAERTGGSVSTLTIQRTQQEDSAVYLCASSLAPNEKLFFGSGTQLSVL.

The chain is built from TRBV28 and TRBJ2-5; the D call may be TRBD1 or TRBD2 (6 bases each). This CDR3 comprises 13 residues. CDR1 and CDR2 (germline): MDHEN, SYDVKM. With 10 bases removed from V and 5 bases from J, the gap between germline ends came to 17 bases. The CDR3 nucleotides are TGTGCCACACTAGAGGGGGGCTTGGAGACCCAGTACTTC. This gives the protein CATLEGGLETQYF.

This clonotype was picked up a small number of times. This chain joins TRBV20-1 and TRBJ2-7, with D perhaps matching TRBD1 (6 bases). CDR3 length: 17 residues. Germline assignment: CDR1 DFQATT and CDR2 SNEGSKA (reference sequence). Deletions cut 0 bases from V and 0 bases from J, with 18 bases between. The CDR3: CSARDEGVLTHSYEQYF. DNA of the CDR3: TGCAGTGCTAGAGATGAGGGGGTTCTGACTCACTCCTACGAGCAGTACTTC.

V gene TRBV4-3 combines with J gene TRBJ2-7, with D perhaps matching TRBD2 (5 bases). Germline-derived CDR1 and CDR2 are LGHNA and YSLEER. V was cut by 1 base and J by 9 bases, with 10 bases left in between. This CDR3 comprises 12 residues. CDR3 coding DNA: TGCGCCAGCAGCCAAGGCCCTAGCAGGCAGTACTTC. It codes for CASSQGPSRQYF.

The V and J genes are TRBV5-1 and TRBJ2-1, with D perhaps matching TRBD1 (5 bases). The CDR3 length is 13 residues. CDR1 is SGHRS and CDR2 is YFSETQ in the germline V gene. With 2 bases removed from V and 5 bases from J, the gap between germline ends came to 8 bases. CDR3 in DNA: TGCGCCAGCAGCTTAGACAGTAACAATGAGCAGTTCTTC. Translation gives CASSLDSNNEQFF.

The chain is built from TRBV19 and TRBJ2-1, with 7 bases that match TRBD2. The CDR3 is 13 residues long. The J segment lost 3 bases and the V segment lost 10 bases, leaving 6 bases of the junction unmatched. The germline V gene has CDR1 LNHDA and CDR2 SQIVND (reference sequence). The CDR3 nucleotides read TGTGCCACCGGACTAGAGGACTACAATGAGCAGTTCTTC. This encodes CATGLEDYNEQFF.

This chain uses TRBV5-1 with TRBJ1-6; TRBD1 might be the D (5 bases). With 4 bases removed from V and 7 bases from J, the gap between germline ends came to 15 bases. Germline CDR1 and CDR2: SGHRS and YFSETQ. There are 15 residues in the CDR3. CDR3 sequence: CASSGSWGYNSPLHF. For the CDR3, the DNA is TGCGCCAGCAGCGGTTCATGGGGGTACAATTCACCCCTCCACTTT. The whole variable domain, filled in from reference TRBV5-1 and TRBJ1-6, reads KAGVTQTPRYLIKTRGQQVTLSCSPISGHRSVSWYQQTPGQGLQFLFEYFSETQRNKGNFPGRFSGRQFSNSRSEMNVSTLELGDSALYLCASSGSWGYNSPLHFGNGTRLTVT.

The gene calls are TRBV20-1 and TRBJ2-2; 9 positions agree with TRBD1. The CDR3 extends over 14 amino acids. The V gene end was trimmed by 6 bases and the J gene end by 7 bases; junction bases not matched to a gene: 9. Germline-derived CDR1 and CDR2 are DFQATT and SNEGSKA (reference sequence). Here the CDR3 DNA reads TGCAGTGCCTTACGGGACAGGGTGGTCGGGGAGCTGTTTTTT. Translation gives CSALRDRVVGELFF.

The chain uses TRBV20-1 and TRBJ2-1; 11 nucleotides align to TRBD2. The CDR3 has 13 residues. The germline CDR1 and CDR2 sequences are DFQATT and SNEGSKA (reference sequence). Unmatched junction bases numbered 1, after V lost 3 bases and J lost 6 bases. The CDR3 sequence: CSASLAGGNEQFF. The CDR3 DNA follows: TGCAGTGCTAGTCTAGCGGGAGGCAATGAGCAGTTCTTC.

CDR3 residues: CASSLERDVETQYF. As DNA, the CDR3 is TGTGCCAGCAGCCTCGAAAGGGACGTAGAGACCCAGTACTTC. The chain recombines TRBV6-1 with TRBJ2-5; either TRBD1 or TRBD2 may supply D (5 bases each). The CDR3 is 14 residues long. Trimming cost V 6 bases and J 4 bases, with 15 bases left between them. Germline values: CDR1 MNHNS, CDR2 SASEGT.

CDR3 in amino acids: CAGKTGQVPEAFF. The DNA of the CDR3 is TGTGCCGGCAAGACGGGACAGGTGCCTGAAGCTTTCTTT. The rearrangement joins TRBV27 to TRBJ1-1, with 8 bases aligning to TRBD1. The trim removed 11 bases at V and 6 bases at J, leaving 11 bases unmatched. This CDR3 is 13 amino acids long. Germline V CDR1 and CDR2: MNHEY, SMNVEV (reference sequence).

The chain recombines TRBV6-1 with TRBJ2-7; 7 nucleotides line up with TRBD1. The CDR3 is 13 amino acids. With 7 bases clipped from V and 4 bases from J, the junction kept 7 bases outside the gene matches. CDR1 is MNHNS, CDR2 SASEGT, per germline. The CDR3 reads CASNPGTDYEQYF. DNA for the CDR3: TGTGCCAGCAATCCCGGGACAGATTACGAGCAGTACTTC.

The chain is built from TRBV20-1 and TRBJ2-3; 8 bases align to TRBD2. Germline values: CDR1 DFQATT, CDR2 SNEGSKA (reference sequence). The CDR3 length is 14 residues. With 0 bases clipped from V and 7 bases from J, the junction kept 6 bases outside the gene matches. The CDR3 region is CSAREGAGDNTQYF. CDR3 sequence (DNA): TGCAGTGCTAGAGAGGGAGCGGGAGACAATACGCAGTATTTT.

This clonotype was observed a few times. The chain recombines TRBV28 with TRBJ2-3; maybe TRBD1 (6 bases). V was cut by 3 bases and J by 11 bases, with 21 bases left in between. The CDR3 covers 15 residues. In germline, CDR1 is MDHEN, CDR2 SYDVKM. CDR3 in DNA: TGTGCCAGCAGTTTCGGGCAGCTCGAGGGCAGGGGGCAGTATTTT. Its protein product is CASSFGQLEGRGQYF.

CDR3 protein: CASSPRDSGANVLTF. In DNA, the CDR3 is TGTGCCAGCAGTCCCAGGGACTCTGGGGCCAACGTCCTGACTTTC. The V and J genes are TRBV6-1 and TRBJ2-6, with TRBD1 as a possible D gene (5 bases). Deletions cut 5 bases from V and 0 bases from J, with 8 bases between. The CDR3 has 15 amino acids. From germline, CDR1 is MNHNS and CDR2 SASEGT.

This rearrangement joins TRBV7-9 to TRBJ1-5; weak D call: TRBD1 (6 bases). Germline V gene lookup returns CDR1 SEHNR and CDR2 FQNEAQ (reference sequence). Between the trimmed V and J ends, which lost 5 bases and 4 bases, there was a span of 9 bases. This CDR3 comprises 13 residues. This CDR3 reads CASSQTGNQPQHF. The CDR3 DNA sequence: TGTGCCAGCAGCCAGACAGGTAATCAGCCCCAGCATTTT. Using reference TRBV7-9 and TRBJ1-5 for the parts outside the CDR3, the full variable domain is DTGVSQNPRHKITKRGQNVTFRCDPISEHNRLYWYRQTLGQGPEFLTYFQNEAQLEKSRLLSDRFSAERPKGSFSTLEIQRTEQGDSAMYLCASSQTGNQPQHFGDGTRLSIL.

This clonotype was found once. The gene calls are TRBV20-1 and TRBJ2-6; perhaps TRBD2 as D (5 bases). The length of the CDR3 is 14 residues. Per the germline V gene, CDR1 is DFQATT and CDR2 is SNEGSKA (reference sequence). V lost 2 bases and J lost 4, with 9 bases in between. The CDR3 DNA is TGCAGTGCTAGATGGACTGAGGGGGCCAACGTCCTGACTTTC. It yields the protein CSARWTEGANVLTF.